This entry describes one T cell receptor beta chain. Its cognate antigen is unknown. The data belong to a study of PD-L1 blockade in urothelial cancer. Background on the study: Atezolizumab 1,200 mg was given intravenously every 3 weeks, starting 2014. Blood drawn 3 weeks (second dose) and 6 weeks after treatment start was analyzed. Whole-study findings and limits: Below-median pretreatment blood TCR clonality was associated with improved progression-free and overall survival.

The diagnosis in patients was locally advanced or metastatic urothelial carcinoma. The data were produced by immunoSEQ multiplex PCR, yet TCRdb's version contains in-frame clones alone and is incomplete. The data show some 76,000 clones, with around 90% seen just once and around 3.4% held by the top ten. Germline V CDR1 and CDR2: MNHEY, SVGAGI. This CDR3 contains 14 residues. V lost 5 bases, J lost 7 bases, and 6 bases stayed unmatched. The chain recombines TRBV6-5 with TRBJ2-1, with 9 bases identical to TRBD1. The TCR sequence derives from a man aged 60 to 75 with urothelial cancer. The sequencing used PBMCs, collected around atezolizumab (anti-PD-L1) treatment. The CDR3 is CASSKPGQGNEQFF. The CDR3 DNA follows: TGTGCCAGCAGTAAACCGGGACAGGGAAATGAGCAGTTCTTC.